This T cell receptor (beta chain) came from a study of blood T cell repertoires in COVID-19. On the study more broadly: Sites in the United States, Italy and Spain provided acute and convalescent COVID-19 samples.

In the original processing: Estimation of nucleated cell counts relied on the amplification of reference gene primers. The method was immunoSEQ multiplex PCR; TCRdb's version includes in-frame clones alone and lacks a portion of them. The V and J calls and clone size are taken from that table; D and trimming were inferred from the DNA. The top ten hold around 3% of the sample, which has a few hundred thousand clones, about 87% seen once. Material: peripheral blood. The receptor's source is a human donor in a cohort sampled during active COVID-19.

The CDR3 DNA sequence: TGTGCCTGGAGTGTGGGCGGGAGTGAGGTGACGCAGTATTTT. Encoded protein: CAWSVGGSEVTQYF. V gene TRBV30 combines with J gene TRBJ2-3, with 7 bases lining up with TRBD2. The CDR3 covers 14 residues. The V and J ends lost 0 bases and 9 bases, in that order; junction bases with no gene match: 9. Germline CDR1 is GTSNPN and CDR2 is SVGIG (reference sequence). The full variable domain, completed using reference TRBV30 and TRBJ2-3, is SQTIHQWPATLVQPVGSPLSLECTVEGTSNPNLYWYRQAAGRGLQLLFYSVGIGQISSEVPQNLSASRPQDRQFILSSKKLLLSDSGFYLCAWSVGGSEVTQYFGPGTRLTVL.